Presented here are 25 T cell receptor beta chains from one specimen sequenced in a study of shared clonotypes between healthy human individuals. Profiling relied on immunoSEQ multiplex PCR, and the TCRdb table lists in-frame clones only, not all of them. There are roughly 700,000 clones in the sample; about 74% occur only once, and 1.5% to 2% lies in the top ten. The specimen was memory CD4+ T cells sorted from blood. Subset defined: CD45RA-negative fraction. These receptor sequences come from a woman aged 25 to 39 in good health.

The CDR3 region has the DNA TGTGCCAGCAGTAACACAGGCCCTGGGGAGGAAAAACTGTTTTTT. Translated, it gives CASSNTGPGEEKLFF. The chain links TRBV28 to TRBJ1-4; maybe TRBD1 (5 bases). This CDR3 has 15 residues. Per germline, CDR1 MDHEN and CDR2 SYDVKM. V dropped 5 bases and J dropped 8 bases, with 18 bases sitting between them.

The V and J genes are TRBV27 and TRBJ2-5; no definite D call. CDR1 and CDR2 (germline): MNHEY, SMNVEV (reference sequence). With 8 bases removed from V and 4 bases from J, the gap between germline ends came to 11 bases. The CDR3 contains 12 residues. The CDR3, as DNA: TGTGCCAGCGGACGGGTAGGAGAGACCCAGTACTTC. This encodes CASGRVGETQYF.

The chain links TRBV11-1 to TRBJ1-2; 9 bases map to TRBD1. Per the germline V gene, CDR1 is SGHAT and CDR2 is FQDESV (reference sequence). The V and J ends lost 5 bases and 8 bases, in that order; junction bases with no gene match: 12. The CDR3 extends over 15 amino acids. The CDR3 spells CASSARDREARGYTF. In DNA, the CDR3 is TGTGCCAGCAGCGCGAGGGACAGGGAGGCGAGGGGCTACACCTTC.

V and J are TRBV18 and TRBJ2-3; 10 bases map to TRBD2. Germline-derived CDR1 and CDR2 are KGHSH and LQKENI. The CDR3 is 15 residues long. The ends lost 4 bases at V and 4 bases at J; junction bases unmatched: 5. This CDR3 is CASSLTSGNADTQYF. The CDR3 DNA reads as TGTGCCAGCTCACTTACTAGCGGGAATGCAGATACGCAGTATTTT. Combining the CDR3 with reference TRBV18 and TRBJ2-3 gives the whole variable domain NAGVMQNPRHLVRRRGQEARLRCSPMKGHSHVYWYRQLPEEGLKFMVYLQKENIIDESGMPKERFSAEFPKEGPSILRIQQVVRGDSAAYFCASSLTSGNADTQYFGPGTRLTVL.

The chain couples TRBV19 to TRBJ1-5; D gene uncertain. CDR1 LNHDA and CDR2 SQIVND come from the germline V gene (reference sequence). Trimming shortened V by 3 bases and J by 5 bases, and 17 bases separated the two germline ends. The CDR3 runs 16 residues. Here the CDR3 reads CASSIQFGAPDQPQHF. For the CDR3, the DNA is TGTGCCAGTAGTATTCAATTCGGTGCCCCCGATCAGCCCCAGCATTTT.

The J gene is TRBJ1-4, the V gene TRBV2, with D perhaps TRBD1 (5 bases). Germline CDR1 and CDR2: SNHLY and FYNNEI. The V end was cut by 4 bases, the J end by 6 bases, with 6 bases between. This CDR3 has 12 amino acids. The CDR3 reads CASSGGDEKLFF. CDR3 bases: TGTGCCAGCAGTGGGGGGGATGAAAAACTGTTTTTT.

J is TRBJ2-3 and V is TRBV10-3, with 8 positions matching TRBD2. This CDR3 has 14 amino acids. The V segment lost 3 bases and the J segment 5 bases; nucleotides outside the gene matches: 4. From germline, CDR1 is ENHRY and CDR2 SYGVKD. For the CDR3, the DNA is TGTGCCATCAGTGACCAGCGGGAGAAAGATACGCAGTATTTT. It translates to CAISDQREKDTQYF.

The J gene is TRBJ1-1, the V gene TRBV6-1; D might be TRBD1 (5 bases). The CDR3 is 14 amino acids. V lost 6 bases and J lost 0, with 11 bases in between. Germline lookup yields CDR1 MNHNS and CDR2 SASEGT. CDR3 coding DNA: TGTGCCAGCAGGTTCGAGGGGATGAACACTGAAGCTTTCTTT. Translation gives CASRFEGMNTEAFF.

The V and J genes are TRBV11-2 and TRBJ1-2; perhaps TRBD1 as D (5 bases). This CDR3 has 14 amino acids. Germline CDR1 reads SGHAT; CDR2 reads FQNNGV. The V end lost 2 bases, the J end lost 5 bases, and 12 bases lay between the germline ends. CDR3 loop: CASSLNAGGYGYTF. The DNA for the CDR3 is TGTGCCAGCAGCTTAAACGCGGGGGGATATGGCTACACCTTC.

The chain's CDR3 is CASSSTGNYGYTF. The CDR3 DNA is TGTGCCAGCAGCTCAACAGGGAACTATGGCTACACCTTC. The chain recombines TRBV5-6 with TRBJ1-2, with D perhaps TRBD1 (6 bases). Per the germline V gene, CDR1 is SGHDT and CDR2 is YYEEEE. V dropped 3 bases and J dropped 2 bases, with 8 bases sitting between them. The CDR3 is made up of 13 amino acids.

This clone has just one count. The V call is TRBV6-1, the J call TRBJ1-1; 8 nucleotides line up with TRBD1. Per germline, CDR1 MNHNS and CDR2 SASEGT. Germline trimming cut 4 bases from V and 3 bases from J; bases unmatched to any gene: 7. This CDR3 is 15 amino acids long. As DNA, the CDR3 is TGTGCCAGCAGTGCCTCGACAGGGGCCTACACTGAAGCTTTCTTT. Translation: CASSASTGAYTEAFF.

CDR3 sequence: CASSLQGLAAPYEQYF. The CDR3 nucleotides are TGTGCCAGCTCACTTCAGGGACTAGCGGCTCCCTACGAGCAGTACTTC. The V gene is TRBV18, the J gene TRBJ2-7; TRBD2 agrees at 11 bases. The V gene end was trimmed by 4 bases and the J gene end by 2 bases; junction bases not matched to a gene: 7. The length of the CDR3 is 16 residues. CDR1 and CDR2 (germline): KGHSH, LQKENI.

This clone was detected only once. This sample includes further DNA sequences coding for the same CDR3. The chain recombines TRBV5-1 with TRBJ2-5, with D possibly TRBD2 on 6 matching bases. With 0 bases removed from V and 1 base from J, the gap between germline ends came to 7 bases. CDR3 length: 14 amino acids. Germline CDR1 is SGHRS and CDR2 is YFSETQ. CDR3 amino acids: CASSLGRGQETQYF. The CDR3 DNA sequence: TGCGCCAGCAGCTTGGGGAGGGGCCAAGAGACCCAGTACTTC.

This clone was seen more than once but under ten times. The chain has TRBV2 and TRBJ1-2, with a weak D call TRBD1 (6 bases). The V gene lost 2 bases and the J gene lost 2 bases, with 9 bases spanning the gap. CDR1 and CDR2 (germline): SNHLY, FYNNEI. The length of the CDR3 is 14 residues. This CDR3 is CASSERGINYGYTF. CDR3 bases: TGTGCCAGCAGTGAAAGGGGGATCAACTATGGCTACACCTTC.

The chain is built from TRBV5-4 and TRBJ2-3; D uncertain. CDR1 is SGHNT, CDR2 YYREEE, per germline (reference sequence). CDR3 length equals 16 residues. V was trimmed by 0 bases and J by 3 bases, leaving 14 bases between them. CDR3 coding DNA: TGTGCCAGCAGCTTGGGAGACATTTTACAGACAGATACGCAGTATTTT. This encodes CASSLGDILQTDTQYF. The full variable domain, in which reference TRBV5-4 and TRBJ2-3 provide the parts outside the CDR3, is ETGVTQSPTHLIKTRGQQVTLRCSSQSGHNTVSWYQQALGQGPQFIFQYYREEENGRGNFPPRFSGLQFPNYSSELNVNALELDDSALYLCASSLGDILQTDTQYFGPGTRLTVL.

This rearrangement joins TRBV5-1 to TRBJ2-1; D is possibly TRBD2 (6 bases). The CDR3 is 15 residues long. Germline CDR1 SGHRS, CDR2 YFSETQ. V was clipped by 0 bases and J by 3 bases, with 10 bases between them. CDR3: CASSLGEVSYNEQFF. DNA for the CDR3: TGCGCCAGCAGCTTGGGGGAGGTAAGCTACAATGAGCAGTTCTTC.

The chain has TRBV2 and TRBJ2-1; maybe TRBD1 (6 bases). The CDR3 spans 11 residues. The germline CDR1 and CDR2 sequences are SNHLY and FYNNEI. V was trimmed by 6 bases and J by 6 bases, leaving 6 bases between them. The CDR3 protein is CASRQGNEQFF. CDR3 nucleotides: TGTGCCAGCAGACAGGGCAATGAGCAGTTCTTC.

The V gene is TRBV5-1, the J gene TRBJ2-2, with D perhaps TRBD1 or TRBD2 (5 bases each). This CDR3 spans 13 amino acids. Germline CDR1 is SGHRS and CDR2 is YFSETQ. V gave up 10 bases and J gave up 3 bases, with 13 bases separating them. The CDR3 nucleotides are TGCGCCTGTCGGGGCTCCGACACCGGGGAGCTGTTTTTT. Residues: CACRGSDTGELFF.

The chain combines TRBV27 with TRBJ2-7; 8 nucleotides agree with TRBD2. Trimming removed 9 bases from V and 3 bases from J; junction bases left unmatched: 10. This CDR3 is built from 14 residues. Germline V CDR1 and CDR2: MNHEY, SMNVEV (reference sequence). DNA for the CDR3: TGTGCCAGTTCCCCCGGGACTAGGCGCTACGAGCAGTACTTC. Translation gives CASSPGTRRYEQYF.

V is TRBV25-1 and J is TRBJ2-1; D is undetermined. The germline V gene has CDR1 MGHDK and CDR2 SYGVNS. V shed 5 bases and J shed 3 bases, with 11 bases lying between them. The CDR3 runs 14 residues. The CDR3 spells CASSLRPNYNEQFF. CDR3 nucleotide sequence: TGTGCCAGCAGTCTCCGACCGAACTACAATGAGCAGTTCTTC.

The gene calls are TRBV19 and TRBJ1-3; no reliable D call. The CDR3 contains 15 residues. The V gene's germline CDR1 is LNHDA and CDR2 SQIVND (reference sequence). V dropped 1 base and J dropped 0 bases, with 7 bases sitting between them. CDR3 protein: CASSIARNSGNTIYF. The DNA of the CDR3 is TGTGCCAGTAGTATAGCTCGGAACTCTGGAAACACCATATATTTT.

V usage is TRBV1 and J usage is TRBJ1-4. TRBV1 represents a pseudogene. The CDR3 has 16 residues. CDR3 bases: TGCACCAGCAGCCAACCCGCAGCCACAACTAATGAAAAACTGTTTTTT. As protein: CTSSQPAATTNEKLFF.

The CDR3 loop reads CASQPGPIISGTIYF. In DNA form, the CDR3 reads TGTGCCAGCCAACCGGGACCGATTATCTCAGGGACCATATATTTT. The chain recombines TRBV28 with TRBJ1-3; possible D gene TRBD1, 5 bases. This CDR3 spans 15 amino acids. The germline V gene encodes CDR1 MDHEN and CDR2 SYDVKM. Trimming stripped 8 bases from V and 10 bases from J, with 24 bases between. The full variable domain, completed using reference TRBV28 and TRBJ1-3, is DVKVTQSSRYLVKRTGEKVFLECVQDMDHENMFWYRQDPGLGLRLIYFSYDVKMKEKGDIPEGYSVSREKKERFSLILESASTNQTSMYLCASQPGPIISGTIYFGEGSWLTVV.

The chain is built from TRBV19 and TRBJ1-4; D is undetermined. The V end lost 3 bases, the J end lost 6 bases, and 14 bases lay between the germline ends. The CDR3 loop spans 15 amino acids. In germline, CDR1 is LNHDA, CDR2 SQIVND (reference sequence). CDR3 amino acids: CASSMRQVWHEKLFF. CDR3 DNA sequence: TGTGCCAGTAGTATGAGGCAGGTTTGGCATGAAAAACTGTTTTTT.

J is TRBJ2-7 and V is TRBV2; 10 positions agree with TRBD2. CDR1 and CDR2 (germline): SNHLY, FYNNEI. Losses at the gene ends were 4 bases for V and 2 bases for J; bases not matched to a gene: 8. The CDR3 is 16 amino acids. In DNA, the CDR3 is TGTGCCAGCAGTGGTGGGGGGACTAGCGTTACCTACGAGCAGTACTTC. Amino acids: CASSGGGTSVTYEQYF.